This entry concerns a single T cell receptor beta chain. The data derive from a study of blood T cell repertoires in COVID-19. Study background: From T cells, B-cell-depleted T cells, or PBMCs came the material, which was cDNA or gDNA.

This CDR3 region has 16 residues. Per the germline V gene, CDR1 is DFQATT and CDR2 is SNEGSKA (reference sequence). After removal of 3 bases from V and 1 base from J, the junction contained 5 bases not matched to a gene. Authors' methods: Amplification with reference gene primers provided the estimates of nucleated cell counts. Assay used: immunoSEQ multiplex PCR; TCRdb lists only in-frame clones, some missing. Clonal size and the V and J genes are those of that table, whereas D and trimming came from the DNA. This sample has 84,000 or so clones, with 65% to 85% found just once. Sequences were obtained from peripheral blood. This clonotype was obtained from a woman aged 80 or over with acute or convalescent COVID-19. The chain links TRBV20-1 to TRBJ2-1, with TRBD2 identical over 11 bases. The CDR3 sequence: CSASGLAGGSYNEQFF. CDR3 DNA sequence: TGCAGTGCTAGTGGGCTAGCGGGAGGTTCCTACAATGAGCAGTTCTTC.